The rows below give T cell receptor beta chains drawn from one sample of a study of shared clonotypes between healthy human individuals. Profiled with immunoSEQ multiplex PCR; TCRdb holds only in-frame clones, not every one. The profile shows millions of clones, just over 90% of them singletons. The sequenced sample consisted of naive CD4+ T cells sorted from blood. These receptors originate from a man younger than 30 in good health. Each CDR3 is given with its conserved first and last residue. D genes are given only for firm matches. Expanded clones are given a class, and other clones once, few, many or no size at all.

d_gene | j_gene | v_gene | abundance | CDR3nt | CDR3aa
NA | TRBJ1-2 | TRBV13 | NA | TGTGCCAGCAGCTTAGTGCAGAAAGCTTTTGATGGCTACACCTTC | CASSLVQKAFDGYTF
TRBD1 | TRBJ2-3 | TRBV5-4 | NA | TGTGCCAGCAGCTTGGTGGGACAGGGGTTTAATACGCAGTATTTT | CASSLVGQGFNTQYF
NA | TRBJ1-1 | TRBV6-1 | NA | TGTGCCAGCAGTCCCCGAGGGGCGAGGGCTTTCTTT | CASSPRGARAFF
NA | TRBJ2-2 | TRBV5-1 | NA | TGCGCCAGCAGCAGGTCCGGGACAACCACGAACACCGGGGAGCTGTTTTTT | CASSRSGTTTNTGELFF
NA | TRBJ1-2 | TRBV11-2 | NA | TGTGCCAGCAGCTTAGACCGCTATGGCTACACCTTC | CASSLDRYGYTF
NA | TRBJ1-5 | TRBV30 | NA | TGTGCCTGGAGTGTATCGGGGTCTAGCAATCAGCCCCAGCATTTT | CAWSVSGSSNQPQHF
NA | TRBJ1-2 | TRBV14 | NA | TGTGCCAGCAGCCAAGTCAGGGCGGATGGCTACACCTTC | CASSQVRADGYTF
TRBD2 | TRBJ2-1 | TRBV4-1 | NA | TGCGCCAGCAGCCAGGACCTTAGCGGGACTGCCTACAATGAGCAGTTCTTC | CASSQDLSGTAYNEQFF
NA | TRBJ1-1 | TRBV30 | NA | TGTGCCTGGAGTAACCCGACGGTGAACACTGAAGCTTTCTTT | CAWSNPTVNTEAFF
TRBD1 | TRBJ1-1 | TRBV29-1 | NA | TGCAGCGTCTCCGGGACAGTTTTGAACACTGAAGCTTTCTTT | CSVSGTVLNTEAFF
NA | TRBJ2-5 | TRBV5-1 | once | TGCGCCAGCAGCTCGGAGGGGGCCTGGGAGACCCAGTACTTC | CASSSEGAWETQYF
NA | TRBJ2-7 | TRBV2 | once | TGTGCCAGCAGGTTATGGAACTACGAGCAGTACTTC | CASRLWNYEQYF
TRBD1 | TRBJ1-6 | TRBV19 | NA | TGTGCCAGTAGTACTACCGGGACAGAGGGTTCACCCCTCCACTTT | CASSTTGTEGSPLHF
TRBD2 | TRBJ2-3 | TRBV27 | NA | TGTGCCAGCAGTTTGAGCGGGAGGGCCAAGGGAGATACGCAGTATTTT | CASSLSGRAKGDTQYF
TRBD2 | TRBJ2-7 | TRBV14 | NA | TGTGCCAGCAGCCAAGGGACTAGCGGGTTCACCTACGAGCAGTACTTC | CASSQGTSGFTYEQYF